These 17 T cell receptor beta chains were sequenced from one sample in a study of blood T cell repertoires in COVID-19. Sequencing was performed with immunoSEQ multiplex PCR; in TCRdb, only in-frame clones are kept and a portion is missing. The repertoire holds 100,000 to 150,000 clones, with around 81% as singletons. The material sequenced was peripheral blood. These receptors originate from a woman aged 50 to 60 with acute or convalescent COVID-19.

This chain's CDR3 is CASSLVSGTGIFGYTF. DNA for the CDR3: TGTGCCAGCAGTTTAGTGTCTGGGACAGGGATTTTTGGCTACACCTTC. This sequence joins TRBV28 and TRBJ1-2; 9 bases align to TRBD1. This CDR3 spans 16 amino acids. CDR1 MDHEN and CDR2 SYDVKM come from the germline V gene. With V trimmed by 2 bases and J by 7 bases, 11 bases remained unmatched.

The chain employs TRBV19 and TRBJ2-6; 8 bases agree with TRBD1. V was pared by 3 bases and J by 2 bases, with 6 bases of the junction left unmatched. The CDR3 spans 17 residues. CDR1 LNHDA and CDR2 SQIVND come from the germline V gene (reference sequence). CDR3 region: CASSMDRAKAGANVLTF. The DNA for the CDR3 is TGTGCCAGTAGTATGGACAGGGCAAAGGCTGGGGCCAACGTCCTGACTTTC.

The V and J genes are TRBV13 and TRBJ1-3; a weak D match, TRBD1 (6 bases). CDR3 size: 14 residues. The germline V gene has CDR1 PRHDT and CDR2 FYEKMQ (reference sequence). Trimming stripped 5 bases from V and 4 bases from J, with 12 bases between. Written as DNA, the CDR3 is TGTGCCAGCAGCGAGACAGGTAGCGGAAACACCATATATTTT. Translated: CASSETGSGNTIYF.

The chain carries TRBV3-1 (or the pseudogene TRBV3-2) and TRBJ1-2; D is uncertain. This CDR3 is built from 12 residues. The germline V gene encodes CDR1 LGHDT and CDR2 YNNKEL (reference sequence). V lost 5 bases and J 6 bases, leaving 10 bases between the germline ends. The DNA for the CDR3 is TGTGCCAGCAGCGAGGGTTGGAATGGCTACACCTTC. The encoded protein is CASSEGWNGYTF.

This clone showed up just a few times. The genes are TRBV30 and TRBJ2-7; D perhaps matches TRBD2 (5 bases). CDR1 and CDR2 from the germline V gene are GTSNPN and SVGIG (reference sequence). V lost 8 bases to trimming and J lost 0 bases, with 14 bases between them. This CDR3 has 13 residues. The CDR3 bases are TGTGCCACACGAGGAGGTAGCTCCTACGAGCAGTACTTC. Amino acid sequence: CATRGGSSYEQYF.

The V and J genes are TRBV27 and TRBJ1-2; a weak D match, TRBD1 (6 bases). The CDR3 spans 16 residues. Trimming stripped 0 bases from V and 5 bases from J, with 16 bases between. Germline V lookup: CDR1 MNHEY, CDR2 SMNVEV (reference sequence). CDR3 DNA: TGTGCCAGCAGTTTATCAGGGGGATTGAGGCGATATGGCTACACCTTC. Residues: CASSLSGGLRRYGYTF.

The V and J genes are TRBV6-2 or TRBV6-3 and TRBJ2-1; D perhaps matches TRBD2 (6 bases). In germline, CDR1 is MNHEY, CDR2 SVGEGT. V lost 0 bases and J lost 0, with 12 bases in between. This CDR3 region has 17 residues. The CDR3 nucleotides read TGTGCCAGCAGTTACTCAAGGCGGGATTTCTCCTACAATGAGCAGTTCTTC. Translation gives CASSYSRRDFSYNEQFF.

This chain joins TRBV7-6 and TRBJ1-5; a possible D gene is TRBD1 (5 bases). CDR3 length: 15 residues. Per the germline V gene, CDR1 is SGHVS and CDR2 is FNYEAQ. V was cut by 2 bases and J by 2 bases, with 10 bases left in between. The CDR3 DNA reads TGTGCCAGCAGCTTAATGCAGGGCGGCAATCAGCCCCAGCATTTT. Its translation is CASSLMQGGNQPQHF.

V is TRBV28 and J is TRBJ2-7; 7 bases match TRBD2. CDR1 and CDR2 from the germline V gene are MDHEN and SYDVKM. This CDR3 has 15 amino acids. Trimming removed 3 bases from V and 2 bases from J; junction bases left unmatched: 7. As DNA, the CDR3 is TGTGCCAGCAGTTTTTCGCCTAGCGGAACCTACGAGCAGTACTTC. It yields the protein CASSFSPSGTYEQYF.

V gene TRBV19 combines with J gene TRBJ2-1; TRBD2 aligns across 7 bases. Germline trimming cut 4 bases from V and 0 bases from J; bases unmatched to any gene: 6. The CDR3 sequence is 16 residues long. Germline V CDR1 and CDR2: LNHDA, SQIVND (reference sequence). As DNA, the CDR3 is TGTGCCAGTAGTAAAACTAGCGTCAGCTCCTACAATGAGCAGTTCTTC. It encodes CASSKTSVSSYNEQFF.

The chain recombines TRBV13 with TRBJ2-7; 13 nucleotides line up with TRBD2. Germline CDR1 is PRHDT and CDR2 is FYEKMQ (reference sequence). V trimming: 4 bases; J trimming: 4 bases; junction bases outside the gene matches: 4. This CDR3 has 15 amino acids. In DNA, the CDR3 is TGTGCCAGCAGCTCTACTAGCGGGGGGGCTTACGAGCAGTACTTC. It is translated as CASSSTSGGAYEQYF. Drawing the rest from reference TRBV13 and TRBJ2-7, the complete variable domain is AAGVIQSPRHLIKEKRETATLKCYPIPRHDTVYWYQQGPGQDPQFLISFYEKMQSDKGSIPDRFSAQQFSDYHSELNMSSLELGDSALYFCASSSTSGGAYEQYFGPGTRLTVT.

The CDR3 region is CAYRLSNTEAFF. The CDR3 coding sequence is TGTGCATACAGGTTATCGAACACTGAAGCTTTCTTT. V gene TRBV3-1 (or the pseudogene TRBV3-2) combines with J gene TRBJ1-1, with a weak D call TRBD1 (5 bases). Germline CDR1 LGHDT, CDR2 YNNKEL (reference sequence). The CDR3 spans 12 residues.

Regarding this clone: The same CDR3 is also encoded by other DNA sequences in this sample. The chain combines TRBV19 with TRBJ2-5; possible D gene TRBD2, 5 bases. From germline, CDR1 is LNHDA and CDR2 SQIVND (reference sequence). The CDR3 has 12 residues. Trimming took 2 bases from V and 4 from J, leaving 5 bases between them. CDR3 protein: CASSIRGETQYF. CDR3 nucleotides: TGTGCCAGTAGTATACGGGGAGAGACCCAGTACTTC.

The CDR3 region is CASSPTGIYGYTF. For the CDR3, the DNA is TGTGCCAGCTCACCGACAGGGATTTATGGCTACACCTTC. The genes are TRBV18 and TRBJ1-2, with TRBD1 identical over 7 bases. Germline-derived CDR1 and CDR2 are KGHSH and LQKENI. The V gene end was trimmed by 3 bases and the J gene end by 5 bases; junction bases not matched to a gene: 3. CDR3 length: 13 residues.

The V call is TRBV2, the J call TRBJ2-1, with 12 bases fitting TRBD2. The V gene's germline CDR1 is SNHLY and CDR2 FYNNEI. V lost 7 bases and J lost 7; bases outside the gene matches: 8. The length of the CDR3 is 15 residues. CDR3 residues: CASKSTSGGPNEQFF. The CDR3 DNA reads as TGTGCCAGCAAAAGTACTAGCGGGGGGCCAAATGAGCAGTTCTTC. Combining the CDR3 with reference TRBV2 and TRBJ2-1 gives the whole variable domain EPEVTQTPSHQVTQMGQEVILRCVPISNHLYFYWYRQILGQKVEFLVSFYNNEISEKSEIFDDQFSVERPDGSNFTLKIRSTKLEDSAMYFCASKSTSGGPNEQFFGPGTRLTVL.

The DNA of the CDR3 is TGCGCCAGCAGCGAACGGTACACAGATACGCAGTATTTT. This encodes CASSERYTDTQYF. The chain carries TRBV10-1 and TRBJ2-3; D remains ambiguous. The CDR3 runs 13 residues. Deletions cut 6 bases from V and 2 bases from J, with 9 bases between. Germline CDR1 is WNHNN and CDR2 is SYGVQD (reference sequence).

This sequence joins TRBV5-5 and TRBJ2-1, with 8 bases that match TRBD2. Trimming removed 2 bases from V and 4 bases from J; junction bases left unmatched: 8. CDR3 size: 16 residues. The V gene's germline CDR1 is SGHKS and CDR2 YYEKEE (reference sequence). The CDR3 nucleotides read TGTGCCAGCAGCTTTGAAGTAGCGGGATATTACAATGAGCAGTTCTTC. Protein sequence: CASSFEVAGYYNEQFF.